Given below is one TCR beta chain in context. The antigen remains unidentified. The junction departs from germline at one end; a sequencing error may be responsible. The sample originates from a study of OX40 agonist ivuxolimab in advanced cancers. The wider study: The patients received agonistic anti-OX40 (CD134) antibody ivuxolimab.

Germline loops: CDR1 MNHNY, CDR2 SVGAGI (reference sequence). The CDR3 is made up of 14 amino acids. Profiling relied on immunoSEQ multiplex PCR, and the TCRdb table lists in-frame clones only, not all of them. The sample holds under 40,000 clones, around nine tenths seen once. Study conclusions and caveats: Relative to CD4+ cells, CD8+ T cells on average had more expanded clones.

V and J are TRBV6-6 and TRBJ2-5; TRBD1 agrees at 7 bases. The sample consisted of CD4+ or CD8+ T cells sorted from blood, taken in a trial of the OX40 agonist ivuxolimab. This receptor was obtained from an adult with an advanced solid tumor such as melanoma, head and neck, liver or kidney cancer. The CDR3 DNA is TGTGCCAGCAGTCCAACGCCTCACAGGGGAAACAGGAACTTC. Protein product: CASSPTPHRGNRNF.